Presented here are 11 T cell receptor beta chains from one specimen sequenced in a study of blood T cell repertoires in COVID-19 (dated by TCRdb to the early 2020s). Library construction relied on the immunoSEQ multiplex PCR assay. TCRdb took this table from immuneACCESS and kept in-frame rearrangements with V and J called. Such tables lack part of the clones; where checked against another copy, unresolved V genes explain under half of the gap, and the rest is unexplained. The sample table contains about 200,000 clones; only one count was recorded for 85% of them. In total, the top ten clones hold 0.95% of the sample. The material sequenced was peripheral blood. Receptor source: a man aged 60 to 75 with COVID-19, enrolled during active disease.

This chain uses TRBV3-1 (or the pseudogene TRBV3-2) with TRBJ1-1; D perhaps matches TRBD1 (6 bases). Trimming cost V 1 base and J 3 bases, with 9 bases left between them. Germline-derived CDR1 and CDR2 are LGHDT and YNNKEL (reference sequence). The CDR3 is made up of 14 amino acids. CDR3 DNA: TGTGCCAGCAGCCAAGTCCCAGGGGACACTGAAGCTTTCTTT. This translates into CASSQVPGDTEAFF.

V is TRBV10-3 and J is TRBJ1-1, with TRBD1 identical over 8 bases. The CDR3 totals 13 residues. Germline V gene sequence: CDR1 ENHRY, CDR2 SYGVKD. V dropped 0 bases and J dropped 10; count of bases not matched to a gene: 4. CDR3 coding DNA: TGTGCCATCAGTGAGTCGTTTGGGACAGGAGCTTTCTTT. Amino acids: CAISESFGTGAFF.

The chain has TRBV11-2 and TRBJ1-5, with TRBD1 as a possible D gene (5 bases). The CDR3 is 13 residues long. Germline V CDR1 and CDR2: SGHAT, FQNNGV. V was shortened by 5 bases and J by 4 bases, with 9 bases between the two germline ends. The CDR3 loop reads CASSNDRNQPQHF. The DNA for the CDR3 is TGTGCCAGCAGCAATGACAGAAATCAGCCCCAGCATTTT.

V usage is TRBV6-5 and J usage is TRBJ1-1; D may be TRBD1 (6 bases). V lost 8 bases and J lost 3, with 13 bases in between. The germline V gene encodes CDR1 MNHEY and CDR2 SVGAGI. The CDR3 has 13 amino acids. The CDR3 DNA follows: TGTGCCAGCTTCCGCAACAGGGACACTGAAGCTTTCTTT. It specifies CASFRNRDTEAFF.

The chain is built from TRBV6-1 and TRBJ1-2; 7 bases match TRBD1. V gave up 2 bases and J gave up 4 bases; unmatched junction bases: 7. There are 15 residues in the CDR3. Germline V gene sequence: CDR1 MNHNS, CDR2 SASEGT. The CDR3 region has the DNA TGTGCCAGCAGTGAATATGAAGGGGGCTCCTATGGCTACACCTTC. Translating it yields CASSEYEGGSYGYTF.

J is TRBJ1-2 and V is TRBV5-6; 12 positions match TRBD1. The trim removed 4 bases at V and 8 bases at J, leaving 6 bases unmatched. The CDR3 is made up of 14 amino acids. Germline V gene data show CDR1 as SGHDT and CDR2 as YYEEEE. Here the CDR3 reads CASSPGQGAGGYTF. The CDR3 DNA reads as TGTGCCAGCAGCCCGGGACAGGGGGCCGGGGGCTACACCTTC.

The chain is built from TRBV4-3 and TRBJ1-1, with D tentatively TRBD1 (6 bases). Trimming removed 0 bases at V and 2 bases at J, with 10 bases between. Per the germline V gene, CDR1 is LGHNA and CDR2 is YSLEER. The CDR3 is made up of 15 amino acids. The CDR3 spells CASSQDLGGNTEAFF. The CDR3 region has the DNA TGCGCCAGCAGCCAAGATCTAGGGGGTAACACTGAAGCTTTCTTT.

The sample holds a few counts of this clone. The rearrangement links TRBV14 to TRBJ1-2; no firm D call. Germline V gives CDR1 SGHDN, CDR2 FVKESK. The CDR3 length is 13 residues. The germline V and J ends were trimmed by 6 bases and 2 bases, with 10 bases remaining between them. The CDR3 protein is CASRGGGNYGYTF. The CDR3, as DNA: TGTGCCAGCAGAGGCGGAGGGAACTATGGCTACACCTTC.

With regard to this clone: Other DNA sequences within the sample encode an identical CDR3. The chain joins TRBV5-1 to TRBJ1-4; 9 positions match TRBD1. The length of the CDR3 is 14 residues. The germline V gene encodes CDR1 SGHRS and CDR2 YFSETQ. V shed 4 bases and J 8 bases; nucleotides not matched to a gene: 6. Here the CDR3 reads CASSPGQGREKLFF. The CDR3, as DNA: TGCGCCAGCAGCCCAGGACAGGGGAGAGAAAAACTGTTTTTT.

V and J are TRBV18 and TRBJ2-1, with no clear D. V lost 0 bases and J lost 7, with 10 bases in between. The CDR3 spans 14 residues. Germline loops: CDR1 KGHSH, CDR2 LQKENI. In nucleotides, the CDR3 is TGTGCCAGCTCACCACCGAAAGCCACGAATGAGCAGTTCTTC. Translation: CASSPPKATNEQFF.

This clone was seen just once. This chain connects TRBV5-1 to TRBJ1-2; tentative D call: TRBD1 (6 bases). The germline CDR1 and CDR2 sequences are SGHRS and YFSETQ. This CDR3 has 14 residues. V was shortened by 2 bases and J by 5 bases, with 13 bases between the two germline ends. CDR3 in amino acids: CASSLQGHTYGYTF. The CDR3 DNA is TGCGCCAGCAGCTTACAGGGACACACATATGGCTACACCTTC. The whole variable domain, filled in from reference TRBV5-1 and TRBJ1-2, reads KAGVTQTPRYLIKTRGQQVTLSCSPISGHRSVSWYQQTPGQGLQFLFEYFSETQRNKGNFPGRFSGRQFSNSRSEMNVSTLELGDSALYLCASSLQGHTYGYTFGSGTRLTVV.